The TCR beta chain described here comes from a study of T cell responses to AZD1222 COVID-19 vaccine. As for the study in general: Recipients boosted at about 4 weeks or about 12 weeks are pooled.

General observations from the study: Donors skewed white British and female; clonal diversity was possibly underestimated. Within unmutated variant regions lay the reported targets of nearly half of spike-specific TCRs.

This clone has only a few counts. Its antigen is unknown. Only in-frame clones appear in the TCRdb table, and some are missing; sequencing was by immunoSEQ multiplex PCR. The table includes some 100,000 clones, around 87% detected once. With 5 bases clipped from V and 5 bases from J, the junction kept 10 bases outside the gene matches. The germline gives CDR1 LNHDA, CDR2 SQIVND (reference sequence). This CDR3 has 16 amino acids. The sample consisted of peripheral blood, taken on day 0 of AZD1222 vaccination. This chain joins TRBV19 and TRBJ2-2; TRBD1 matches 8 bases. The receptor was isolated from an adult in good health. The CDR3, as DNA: TGTGCCAGTAGTCCCCGGACAGGGAGAGGTACCGGGGAGCTGTTTTTT. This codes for CASSPRTGRGTGELFF.